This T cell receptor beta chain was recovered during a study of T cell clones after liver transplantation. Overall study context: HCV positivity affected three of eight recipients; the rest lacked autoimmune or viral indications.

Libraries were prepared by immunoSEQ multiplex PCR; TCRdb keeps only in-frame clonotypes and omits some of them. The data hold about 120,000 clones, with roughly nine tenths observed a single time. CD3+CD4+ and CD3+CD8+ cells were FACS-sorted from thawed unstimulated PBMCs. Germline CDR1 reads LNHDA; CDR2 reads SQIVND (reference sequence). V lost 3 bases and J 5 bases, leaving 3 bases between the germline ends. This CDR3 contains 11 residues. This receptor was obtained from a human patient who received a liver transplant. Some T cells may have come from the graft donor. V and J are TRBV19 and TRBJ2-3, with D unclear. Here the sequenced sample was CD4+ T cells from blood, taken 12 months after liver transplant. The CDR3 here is CASSIKDTQYF. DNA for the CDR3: TGTGCCAGTAGTATTAAAGATACGCAGTATTTT.